This T cell receptor beta chain was captured by sequencing in a study of beta chain features in type 1 diabetes. Study-level information: What patients shared with healthy donors was a similar profile of age, gender and cell yields. Findings and caveats of the study: Within each of all four CD4+ subsets, Type 1 diabetes patients had TCRB CDR3s that were moderately but significantly shorter. Cells expressing TCR highly could be over-represented by cDNA sequencing.

The CDR3 consists of 15 residues. Germline V gives CDR1 GTSNPN, CDR2 SVGIG (reference sequence). V was shortened by 4 bases and J by 0 bases, with 16 bases between the two germline ends. Purity (above 98%) was reached by all sorted populations. For this clone: Its antigen is not identified.

Reverse transcription of all isolated RNA meant that expressed TCRB transcripts were sequenced. Here immunoSEQ multiplex PCR was the method, and the copy in TCRdb shows in-frame clones only, minus some. The table lists about 260,000 clones, over 65% of them singletons. V usage is TRBV30 and J usage is TRBJ2-7; D gene ambiguous. The specimen sequenced was naive CD4+ T cells from blood. The TCR was taken from a man aged 30 to 45 in good health. DNA for the CDR3: TGTGCCTGGACCTCTTTAGGTTCAAGCTCCTACGAGCAGTACTTC. Translating gives CAWTSLGSSSYEQYF.